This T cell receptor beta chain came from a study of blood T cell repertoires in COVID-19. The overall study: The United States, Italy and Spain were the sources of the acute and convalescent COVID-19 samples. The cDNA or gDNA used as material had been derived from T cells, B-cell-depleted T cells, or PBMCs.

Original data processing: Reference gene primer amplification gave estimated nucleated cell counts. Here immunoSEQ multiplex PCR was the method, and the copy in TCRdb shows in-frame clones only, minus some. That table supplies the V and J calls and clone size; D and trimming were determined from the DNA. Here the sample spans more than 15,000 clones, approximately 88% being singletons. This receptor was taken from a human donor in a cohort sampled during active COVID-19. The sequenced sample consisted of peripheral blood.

The DNA for the CDR3 is TGTGCCAGCAGGCCCGGACAGGGCCGTTGGGCTGAAGCTTTCTTT. Its translation: CASRPGQGRWAEAFF. V gene TRBV28 combines with J gene TRBJ1-1, with TRBD1 matching 8 bases. V lost 6 bases, J lost 6 bases, and 12 bases stayed unmatched. The CDR3 extends over 15 amino acids. Germline V CDR1 and CDR2: MDHEN, SYDVKM.